This T cell receptor beta chain was captured by sequencing in a study of T-cell reconstitution after alpha-beta-depleted transplantation in children. TCRbeta library construction was performed incorporating unique molecular identifiers. Each CDR3 protein gets one entry after TCRdb re-called the PCR reads with MiXCR. The sample has hundreds of thousands of distinct CDR3 sequences, around 16% seen once. CDR3 size: 14 residues. The germline gives CDR1 SEHNR, CDR2 FQNEAQ (reference sequence). Trimming took off 5 bases at V and 4 bases at J, with 14 bases between the two ends. The sample in question was PBMCs from the stem cell graft donor, obtained from the stem cell graft. This clonotype was sampled from a human donor who donated a stem cell graft to a child with acute myeloid leukemia. The rearrangement uses TRBV7-9 and TRBJ2-5; D may be TRBD2 (6 bases). CDR3 region: CASSVGEAVETQYF. In DNA form, the CDR3 reads TGTGCCAGCAGCGTCGGGGAGGCCGTAGAGACCCAGTACTTC.